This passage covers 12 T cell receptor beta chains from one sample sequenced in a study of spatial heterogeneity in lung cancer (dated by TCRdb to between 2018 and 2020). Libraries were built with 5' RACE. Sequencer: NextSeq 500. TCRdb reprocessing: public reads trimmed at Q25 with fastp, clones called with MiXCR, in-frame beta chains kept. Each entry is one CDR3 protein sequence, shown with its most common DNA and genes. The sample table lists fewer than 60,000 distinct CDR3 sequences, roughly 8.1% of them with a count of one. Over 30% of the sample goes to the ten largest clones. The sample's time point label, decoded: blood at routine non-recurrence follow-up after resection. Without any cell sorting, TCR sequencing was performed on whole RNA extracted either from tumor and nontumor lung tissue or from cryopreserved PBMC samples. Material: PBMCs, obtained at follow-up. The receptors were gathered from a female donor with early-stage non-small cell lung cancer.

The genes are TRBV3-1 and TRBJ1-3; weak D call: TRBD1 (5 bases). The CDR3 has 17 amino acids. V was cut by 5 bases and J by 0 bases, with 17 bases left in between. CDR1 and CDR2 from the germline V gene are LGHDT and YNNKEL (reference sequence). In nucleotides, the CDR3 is TGTGCCAGCAGCTCATGGGGACGGCAAAGCTCTGGAAACACCATATATTTT. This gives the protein CASSSWGRQSSGNTIYF.

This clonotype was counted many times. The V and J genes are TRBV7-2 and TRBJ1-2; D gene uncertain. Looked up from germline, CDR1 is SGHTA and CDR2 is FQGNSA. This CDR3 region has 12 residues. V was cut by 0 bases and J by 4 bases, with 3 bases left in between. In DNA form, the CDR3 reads TGTGCCAGCAGCTTAGCCGGCTATGGCTACACCTTC. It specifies CASSLAGYGYTF.

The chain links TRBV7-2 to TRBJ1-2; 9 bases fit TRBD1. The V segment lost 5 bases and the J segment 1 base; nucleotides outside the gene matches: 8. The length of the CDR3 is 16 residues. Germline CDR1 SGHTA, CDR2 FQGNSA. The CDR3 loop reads CASSPRQGGINYGYTF. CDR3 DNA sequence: TGTGCCAGCAGCCCGCGACAGGGGGGGATTAACTATGGCTACACCTTC.

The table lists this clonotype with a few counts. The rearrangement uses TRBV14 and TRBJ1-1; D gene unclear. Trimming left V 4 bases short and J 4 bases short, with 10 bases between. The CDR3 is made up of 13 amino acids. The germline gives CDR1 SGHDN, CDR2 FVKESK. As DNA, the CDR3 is TGTGCCAGCAGCCTTCGGGCGGGCACTGAAGCTTTCTTT. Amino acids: CASSLRAGTEAFF.

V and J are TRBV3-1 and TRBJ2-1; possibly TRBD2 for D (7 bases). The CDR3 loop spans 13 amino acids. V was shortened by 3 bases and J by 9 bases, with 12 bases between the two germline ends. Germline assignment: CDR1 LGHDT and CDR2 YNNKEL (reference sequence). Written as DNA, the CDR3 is TGTGCCAGCAGCCAGGGGGGGCCGGGTGAGCAGTTCTTC. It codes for CASSQGGPGEQFF.

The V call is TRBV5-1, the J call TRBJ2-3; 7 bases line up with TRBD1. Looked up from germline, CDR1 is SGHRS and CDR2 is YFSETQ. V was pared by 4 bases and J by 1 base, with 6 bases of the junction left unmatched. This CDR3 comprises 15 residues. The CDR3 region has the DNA TGCGCCAGCAGCGTCCGGGACAGCGGCACAGATACGCAGTATTTT. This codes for CASSVRDSGTDTQYF.

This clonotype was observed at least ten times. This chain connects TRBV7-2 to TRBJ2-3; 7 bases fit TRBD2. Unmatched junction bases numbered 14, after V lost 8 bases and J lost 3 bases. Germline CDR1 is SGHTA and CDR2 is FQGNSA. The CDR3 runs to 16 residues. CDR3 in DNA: TGTGCCAGCCTGCCTCAGAGACTAGCCGGGACAGATACGCAGTATTTT. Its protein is CASLPQRLAGTDTQYF.

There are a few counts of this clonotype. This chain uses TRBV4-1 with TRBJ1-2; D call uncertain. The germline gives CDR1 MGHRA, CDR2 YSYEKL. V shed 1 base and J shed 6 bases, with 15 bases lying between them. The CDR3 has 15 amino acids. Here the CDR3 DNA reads TGCGCCAGCAGCCAAGCTCTGGCAGGTCGGAATGGCTACACCTTC. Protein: CASSQALAGRNGYTF.

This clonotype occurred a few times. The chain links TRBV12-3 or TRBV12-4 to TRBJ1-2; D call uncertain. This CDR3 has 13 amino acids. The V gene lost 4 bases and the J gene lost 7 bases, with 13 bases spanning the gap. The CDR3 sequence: CASSSPSVTGYTF. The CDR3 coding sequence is TGTGCCAGCAGTTCCCCTAGTGTAACTGGCTACACCTTC.

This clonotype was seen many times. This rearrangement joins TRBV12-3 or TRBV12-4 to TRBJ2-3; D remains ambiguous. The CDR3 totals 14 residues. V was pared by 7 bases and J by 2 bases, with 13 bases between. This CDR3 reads CASTLTVPTDTQYF. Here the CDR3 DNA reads TGTGCCAGCACCCTCACGGTCCCCACAGATACGCAGTATTTT.

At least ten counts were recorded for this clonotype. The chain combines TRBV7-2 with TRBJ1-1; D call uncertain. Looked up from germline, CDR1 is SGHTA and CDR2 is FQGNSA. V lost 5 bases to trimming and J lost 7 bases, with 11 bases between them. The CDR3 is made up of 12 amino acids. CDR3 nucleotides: TGTGCCAGCAGCGGTCAACGGAGTGAAGCTTTCTTT. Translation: CASSGQRSEAFF.

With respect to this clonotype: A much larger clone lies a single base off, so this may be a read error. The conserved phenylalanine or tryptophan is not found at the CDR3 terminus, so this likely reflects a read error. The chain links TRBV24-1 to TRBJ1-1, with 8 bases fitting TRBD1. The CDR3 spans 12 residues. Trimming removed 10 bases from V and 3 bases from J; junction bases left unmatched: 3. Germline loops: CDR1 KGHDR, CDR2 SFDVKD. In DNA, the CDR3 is TGTGCCACAAGACAGGGGTACACTGAAGCTTTCCTT. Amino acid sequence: CATRQGYTEAFL.